These T cell receptor beta chains were read from a single sample in a study of OX40 agonist ivuxolimab in advanced cancers. Libraries were prepared by immunoSEQ multiplex PCR; TCRdb keeps only in-frame clonotypes and omits some of them. The sample consists of approximately 44,000 clones, 80% of them appearing once. The sequenced sample was CD4+ or CD8+ T cells sorted from blood, obtained in a trial of the OX40 agonist ivuxolimab. Source of these receptors: an adult with an advanced solid tumor such as melanoma, head and neck, liver or kidney cancer. Both conserved end residues are part of each CDR3. A D gene is named only where the DNA matches it firmly. Not every row has a clone size; where given, it reads once, few, many or a size class.

v_gene	j_gene	abundance	d_gene	CDR3aa	CDR3nt
TRBV27	TRBJ2-1	NA	TRBD2	CASSLSGVAGIEQFF	TGTGCCAGCAGCCTGTCGGGGGTAGCGGGAATTGAGCAGTTCTTC
TRBV28	TRBJ2-3	NA	NA	CASIEGGSTDTQYF	TGTGCCAGCATCGAAGGGGGGAGCACAGATACGCAGTATTTT
TRBV7-9	TRBJ2-6	NA	NA	CATEASGANVLTF	TGTGCCACCGAGGCATCTGGGGCCAACGTCCTGACTTTC
TRBV28	TRBJ2-2	NA	NA	CASSKRGTNTGELFF	TGTGCCAGCAGTAAAAGGGGGACGAACACCGGGGAGCTGTTTTTT
TRBV10-3	TRBJ2-1	NA	NA	CSSGAALEGRAYNEQFF	TGTTCATCAGGGGCTGCCTTGGAGGGCCGCGCCTACAATGAGCAGTTCTTC
TRBV11-2	TRBJ2-1	NA	TRBD2	CASSWAGGANNEQFF	TGTGCCAGCAGCTGGGCGGGGGGAGCCAACAATGAGCAGTTCTTC
TRBV5-4	TRBJ2-5	NA	NA	CASSFGGAAIEEQYF	TGTGCCAGCAGCTTCGGAGGGGCCGCCATTGAGGAGCAGTACTTC
TRBV5-1	TRBJ2-7	NA	NA	CASSPGVLGYEQYF	TGCGCCAGCAGCCCCGGGGTTCTAGGGTACGAGCAGTACTTC
TRBV19	TRBJ1-4	NA	NA	CASSGSARTKDNEKLFF	TGTGCCAGTAGTGGGTCCGCAAGGACAAAGGATAATGAAAAACTGTTTTTT
TRBV11-2	TRBJ2-3	NA	NA	CASSLVGGTDTQYF	TGTGCCAGCAGCTTAGTTGGAGGGACAGATACGCAGTATTTT
TRBV19	TRBJ1-5	NA	NA	CASSIGVRAQPQHF	TGTGCCAGTAGTATTGGTGTCCGGGCACAGCCCCAGCATTTT
TRBV5-4	TRBJ2-2	NA	NA	CASSEYQNTGELFF	TGTGCCAGCAGCGAATATCAGAACACCGGGGAGCTGTTTTTT
TRBV29-1	TRBJ1-2	once	NA	CSAGDYGYTF	TGCAGCGCTGGAGACTATGGCTACACCTTC
TRBV10-3	TRBJ2-1	NA	NA	CAISAGRYNEQFF	TGTGCCATCAGTGCTGGGCGCTACAATGAGCAGTTCTTC